Below are 28 T cell receptor beta chains sequenced from a single sample in a study of radiotherapy plus CTLA-4 blockade in lung cancer. Assay used: immunoSEQ multiplex PCR; TCRdb lists only in-frame clones, some missing. In the table there are around 90,000 clones, around 82% of which are singletons. Sequencing used peripheral blood, obtained from a patient treated with radiotherapy plus ipilimumab. The receptors derive from a human donor with non-small cell lung cancer who had stable disease on radiotherapy plus ipilimumab.

This clone was counted between two and nine times. The CDR3 DNA sequence: TGTGCCAGCAGCCGCGCGACAGGGGACGAGCAGTACTTC. Encoded protein: CASSRATGDEQYF. The V and J genes are TRBV5-8 and TRBJ2-7; TRBD1 matches 8 bases. CDR3 length: 13 residues. V lost 4 bases and J lost 5; bases outside the gene matches: 5. CDR1 is SGHTS, CDR2 YDEGEE, per germline.

The rearrangement links TRBV5-5 to TRBJ1-4; 7 nucleotides align to TRBD1. The CDR3 totals 14 residues. J gave up 10 bases and V 0 bases, and 6 bases lay outside the gene matches. CDR1 and CDR2 (germline): SGHKS, YYEKEE (reference sequence). The CDR3 spells CASSLGTGPAKLFF. The CDR3 DNA reads as TGTGCCAGCAGCTTGGGGACAGGACCCGCAAAACTGTTTTTT.

The CDR3 loop is CASSLEFRDKDEQYF. The CDR3, as DNA: TGCGCCAGCAGCTTAGAGTTTAGGGACAAAGACGAGCAGTACTTC. The chain uses TRBV5-1 and TRBJ2-7; possible D gene TRBD1, 6 bases. This CDR3 is built from 15 residues. The V and J ends lost 2 bases and 5 bases respectively, with 17 bases between them. Per the germline V gene, CDR1 is SGHRS and CDR2 is YFSETQ.

The chain couples TRBV28 to TRBJ2-7, with 11 bases matching TRBD1. The V gene's germline CDR1 is MDHEN and CDR2 SYDVKM. The CDR3 has 15 residues. V lost 5 bases, J lost 0 bases, and 3 bases stayed unmatched. In DNA form, the CDR3 reads TGTGCCAGCAGTACGGACAGGGGGCCCTCCTACGAGCAGTACTTC. Translating it yields CASSTDRGPSYEQYF.

The J gene is TRBJ2-5, the V gene TRBV5-1; D not resolved. CDR1 and CDR2 from the germline V gene are SGHRS and YFSETQ. Trimming left V 6 bases short and J 0 bases short, with 15 bases between. The length of the CDR3 is 15 residues. CDR3 in amino acids: CASKPGISYQETQYF. The CDR3 region has the DNA TGCGCCAGCAAGCCAGGTATCTCCTACCAAGAGACCCAGTACTTC.

The chain joins TRBV6-6 to TRBJ1-2; D is uncertain. This CDR3 is 13 amino acids long. Germline V gene sequence: CDR1 MNHNY, CDR2 SVGAGI (reference sequence). V was pared by 7 bases and J by 6 bases, with 15 bases between. For the CDR3, the DNA is TGTGCCAGCATCCAAGACCGGGGAAATGGCTACACCTTC. Translation: CASIQDRGNGYTF.

This chain uses TRBV7-2 with TRBJ1-1; 9 nucleotides line up with TRBD1. From germline, CDR1 is SGHTA and CDR2 FQGNSA. Trimming took 4 bases from V and 1 from J; bases not matched to a gene: 1. This CDR3 is 14 amino acids long. The DNA of the CDR3 is TGTGCCAGCAGCTGGGGACAGGGGAACACTGAAGCTTTCTTT. Encoded protein: CASSWGQGNTEAFF.

This clone occurred once. The chain combines TRBV7-2 with TRBJ2-7; D may match TRBD1 or TRBD2 (5 bases each). V lost 4 bases and J lost 1, with 14 bases in between. This CDR3 spans 15 amino acids. Germline V gene sequence: CDR1 SGHTA, CDR2 FQGNSA. The CDR3, as DNA: TGTGCCAGCAGCTCCCGGGACGGAGAATCCTACGAGCAGTACTTC. Its protein product is CASSSRDGESYEQYF.

The CDR3 spells CASSPLLARETQYF. The CDR3 region has the DNA TGCGCCAGCAGCCCGTTACTAGCCAGGGAGACCCAGTACTTC. V and J are TRBV5-1 and TRBJ2-5, with TRBD2 as a possible D gene (6 bases). Germline V gene lookup returns CDR1 SGHRS and CDR2 YFSETQ. This CDR3 comprises 14 residues. Trimming left V 4 bases short and J 5 bases short, with 15 bases between.

The chain combines TRBV5-5 with TRBJ1-1, with TRBD1 as a possible D gene (5 bases). CDR3 length equals 19 residues. Germline loops: CDR1 SGHKS, CDR2 YYEKEE (reference sequence). V lost 1 base and J 0 bases, leaving 22 bases between the germline ends. The CDR3 nucleotides are TGTGCCAGCAGCTTGAGGTCGGCATACGGGGGAACTCTGAACACTGAAGCTTTCTTT. Residues: CASSLRSAYGGTLNTEAFF. The whole variable domain, filled in from reference TRBV5-5 and TRBJ1-1, reads DAGVTQSPTHLIKTRGQQVTLRCSPISGHKSVSWYQQVLGQGPQFIFQYYEKEERGRGNFPDRFSARQFPNYSSELNVNALLLGDSALYLCASSLRSAYGGTLNTEAFFGQGTRLTVV.

The chain couples TRBV28 to TRBJ1-6; D remains ambiguous. Looked up from germline, CDR1 is MDHEN and CDR2 is SYDVKM. The length of the CDR3 is 15 residues. With 3 bases removed from V and 9 bases from J, the gap between germline ends came to 15 bases. This CDR3 reads CASSFNPGLGSPLHF. The CDR3 DNA reads as TGTGCCAGCAGTTTCAATCCGGGGTTGGGTTCACCCCTCCACTTT.

The chain couples TRBV9 to TRBJ2-3; D not certain. Germline V gene data show CDR1 as SGDLS and CDR2 as YYNGEE. Trimming stripped 0 bases from V and 4 bases from J, with 9 bases between. The CDR3 has 14 residues. The CDR3 sequence is CASSVDRVADTQYF. DNA of the CDR3: TGTGCCAGCAGCGTAGATCGCGTAGCAGATACGCAGTATTTT.

This rearrangement joins TRBV27 to TRBJ1-6, with 7 bases identical to TRBD1. V shed 5 bases and J 7 bases; nucleotides not matched to a gene: 5. The CDR3 totals 14 residues. Germline V gene data show CDR1 as MNHEY and CDR2 as SMNVEV (reference sequence). CDR3 coding DNA: TGTGCCAGCAGTCCACAGGGGCGGAATTCACCCCTCCACTTT. This translates into CASSPQGRNSPLHF.

This rearrangement joins TRBV5-6 to TRBJ1-1; D is uncertain. The CDR3 is 15 residues long. Trimming took 5 bases from V and 5 from J, leaving 19 bases between them. The germline V gene has CDR1 SGHDT and CDR2 YYEEEE. The CDR3 nucleotides are TGTGCCAGCAGTCGACGGGTCCCGGCGCGGACTGAAGCTTTCTTT. Encoded protein: CASSRRVPARTEAFF.

This chain joins TRBV5-1 and TRBJ2-1, with 7 bases matching TRBD2. The CDR3 runs to 15 residues. V shed 4 bases and J 4 bases; nucleotides not matched to a gene: 8. Germline V CDR1 and CDR2: SGHRS, YFSETQ. The CDR3: CASSPAGVNYNEQFF. CDR3 in DNA: TGCGCCAGCAGCCCTGCGGGAGTTAATTACAATGAGCAGTTCTTC.

The chain combines TRBV5-6 with TRBJ2-2; 8 bases match TRBD1. The CDR3 consists of 17 residues. Germline V gene lookup returns CDR1 SGHDT and CDR2 YYEEEE. The junction had 8 bases not matched to a gene; V was cut back by 3 bases and J by 1 base. The CDR3: CASSSLGDRRNTGELFF. The CDR3 bases are TGTGCCAGCAGCTCCTTAGGGGACAGGAGGAACACCGGGGAGCTGTTTTTT. Combining the CDR3 with reference TRBV5-6 and TRBJ2-2 gives the whole variable domain DAGVTQSPTHLIKTRGQQVTLRCSPKSGHDTVSWYQQALGQGPQFIFQYYEEEERQRGNFPDRFSGHQFPNYSSELNVNALLLGDSALYLCASSSLGDRRNTGELFFGEGSRLTVL.

This chain joins TRBV5-1 and TRBJ1-4, with a tentative D call TRBD1 (6 bases). Germline V CDR1 and CDR2: SGHRS, YFSETQ. This CDR3 contains 15 residues. With 0 bases removed from V and 10 bases from J, the gap between germline ends came to 16 bases. The CDR3 loop reads CASSLASGTPIKLFF. The DNA of the CDR3 is TGCGCCAGCAGCTTGGCCTCCGGGACACCCATAAAACTGTTTTTT.

CDR3 sequence (DNA): TGCGCCAGCAGCTTGGCCGGGACACGTTATAATTCACCCCTCCACTTT. Its translation: CASSLAGTRYNSPLHF. The gene calls are TRBV5-1 and TRBJ1-6; D is possibly TRBD1 (6 bases). The length of the CDR3 is 16 residues. V was pared by 0 bases and J by 4 bases, with 11 bases between. Germline lookup yields CDR1 SGHRS and CDR2 YFSETQ.

This clone was seen once. The gene calls are TRBV14 and TRBJ2-3; TRBD1 aligns across 8 bases. The CDR3 totals 17 residues. V lost 4 bases, J lost 1 base, and 10 bases stayed unmatched. Germline CDR1 and CDR2: SGHDN and FVKESK. The CDR3 DNA sequence: TGTGCCAGCAGCCTAGGGGACAGGAGATTCCGCACAGATACGCAGTATTTT. This codes for CASSLGDRRFRTDTQYF. The variable domain in full, with the rest retrieved from reference TRBV14 and TRBJ2-3, is EAGVTQFPSHSVIEKGQTVTLRCDPISGHDNLYWYRRVMGKEIKFLLHFVKESKQDESGMPNNRFLAERTGGTYSTLKVQPAELEDSGVYFCASSLGDRRFRTDTQYFGPGTRLTVL.

This clone was seen a handful of times. The chain joins TRBV19 to TRBJ1-5; D call uncertain. The CDR3 is 12 amino acids. From germline, CDR1 is LNHDA and CDR2 SQIVND (reference sequence). With 3 bases removed from V and 4 bases from J, the gap between germline ends came to 4 bases. The CDR3 DNA is TGTGCCAGTAGTATGGGGAATCAGCCCCAGCATTTT. This codes for CASSMGNQPQHF.

The rearrangement joins TRBV2 to TRBJ1-6; D not certain. This CDR3 has 14 amino acids. Trimming stripped 6 bases from V and 7 bases from J, with 13 bases between. Germline lookup yields CDR1 SNHLY and CDR2 FYNNEI. The CDR3, as DNA: TGTGCCAGCAGCCCCCAGAGCTCAAATTCACCCCTCCACTTT. It codes for CASSPQSSNSPLHF.

The chain employs TRBV14 and TRBJ1-1; D may be TRBD1 (5 bases). The V end was cut by 2 bases, the J end by 4 bases, with 11 bases between. This CDR3 has 14 residues. CDR1 and CDR2 (germline): SGHDN, FVKESK. The CDR3 loop reads CASSQLGRRTEAFF. The CDR3 DNA follows: TGTGCCAGCAGCCAACTGGGACGACGCACTGAAGCTTTCTTT.

This clone came up once. The V and J genes are TRBV10-2 and TRBJ2-7; 13 positions agree with TRBD2. The length of the CDR3 is 16 residues. Trimming cost V 2 bases and J 1 base; bases outside gene matches: 2. Looked up from germline, CDR1 is WSHSY and CDR2 is SAAADI. CDR3 region: CASSEGTSGVSYEQYF. The CDR3 bases are TGCGCCAGCAGTGAGGGGACTAGCGGGGTTTCCTACGAGCAGTACTTC.

This clone was observed once. The chain joins TRBV2 to TRBJ2-5, with 7 bases identical to TRBD2. This CDR3 is built from 15 residues. Germline trimming cut 2 bases from V and 5 bases from J; bases unmatched to any gene: 8. From germline, CDR1 is SNHLY and CDR2 FYNNEI. CDR3 coding DNA: TGTGCCAGCAGTGAATCTAGCGGAGGGGCGGAGACCCAGTACTTC. Its translation is CASSESSGGAETQYF.

The sample holds a few counts of this clone. The V gene is TRBV28, the J gene TRBJ2-7; no clear D. Germline loops: CDR1 MDHEN, CDR2 SYDVKM. This CDR3 is 11 amino acids long. The germline V and J ends were trimmed by 4 bases and 8 bases, with 9 bases remaining between them. CDR3 loop: CASSSNAKQYF. The CDR3 DNA is TGTGCCAGCAGTTCAAACGCGAAGCAGTACTTC.

This chain connects TRBV5-1 to TRBJ2-1, with TRBD2 matching 12 bases. V trimming: 4 bases; J trimming: 4 bases; junction bases outside the gene matches: 6. The V gene's germline CDR1 is SGHRS and CDR2 YFSETQ. CDR3 size: 16 residues. CDR3 residues: CASSPATSGRYNEQFF. DNA for the CDR3: TGCGCCAGCAGCCCGGCAACTAGCGGGAGGTACAATGAGCAGTTCTTC.

The V gene is TRBV29-1, the J gene TRBJ1-2, with no clear D. The V end was cut by 6 bases, the J end by 6 bases, with 29 bases between. Germline V lookup: CDR1 SQVTM, CDR2 ANQGSEA. CDR3 size: 17 residues. CDR3 amino acids: CSVLLRAQDGNLNGYTF. CDR3 nucleotides: TGCAGCGTCCTCCTTAGGGCTCAGGACGGCAACCTAAATGGCTACACCTTC.

This chain uses TRBV27 with TRBJ1-5, with 10 nucleotides matching TRBD1. The CDR3 spans 17 residues. Unmatched junction bases numbered 13, after V lost 6 bases and J lost 5 bases. Germline CDR1 is MNHEY and CDR2 is SMNVEV (reference sequence). As DNA, the CDR3 is TGTGCCAGCAGATCCTATACCGGGACAGGGGACGATCAGCCCCAGCATTTT. This encodes CASRSYTGTGDDQPQHF.